The 19 T cell receptor beta chains in this list originate from one sample, sequenced in a study of T cell responses to AZD1222 COVID-19 vaccine. Profiling relied on immunoSEQ multiplex PCR, and the TCRdb table lists in-frame clones only, not all of them. The sample includes 100,000 to 130,000 clones, about nine tenths of them seen just once. The sample in question was peripheral blood, obtained 28 days after the second AZD1222 dose. These receptors all stem from an adult who received the AZD1222 COVID-19 vaccine.

The CDR3 here is CASSLSTYYGSNEQFF. In nucleotides, the CDR3 is TGCGCCAGCAGCTTGTCGACGTATTACGGGAGTAATGAGCAGTTCTTC. The rearrangement uses TRBV5-1 and TRBJ2-1, with D possibly TRBD2 on 6 matching bases. The CDR3 sequence is 16 residues long. CDR1 and CDR2 (germline): SGHRS, YFSETQ. The V end was cut by 1 base, the J end by 7 bases, with 18 bases between.

V gene TRBV3-1 (or the pseudogene TRBV3-2) combines with J gene TRBJ2-1; D is ambiguous. V was pared by 0 bases and J by 7 bases, with 16 bases between. This CDR3 region has 16 residues. CDR1 and CDR2 (germline): LGHDT, YNNKEL (reference sequence). The CDR3 DNA reads as TGTGCCAGCAGCCAAGATAGGATCCAGCGAGGTAATGAGCAGTTCTTC. It codes for CASSQDRIQRGNEQFF.

This clone was seen a single time. The chain has TRBV6-5 and TRBJ1-4; D is perhaps TRBD1 (6 bases). The V gene lost 3 bases and the J gene lost 8 bases, with 7 bases spanning the gap. In germline, CDR1 is MNHEY, CDR2 SVGAGI. The CDR3 consists of 12 residues. The CDR3 nucleotides read TGTGCCAGCAGTTATACAGGGGAAAAACTGTTTTTT. Protein: CASSYTGEKLFF.

The V gene is TRBV19, the J gene TRBJ2-3; D possibly matches TRBD1 or TRBD2 (6 bases each). The CDR3 covers 14 residues. V gave up 6 bases and J gave up 0 bases, with 10 bases separating them. The V gene's germline CDR1 is LNHDA and CDR2 SQIVND (reference sequence). CDR3 sequence (DNA): TGTGCCAGTAGGCAGGGGACTAGCACAGATACGCAGTATTTT. It specifies CASRQGTSTDTQYF.

The V gene is TRBV29-1, the J gene TRBJ2-7; 11 positions agree with TRBD2. Germline assignment: CDR1 SQVTM and CDR2 ANQGSEA. With V trimmed by 3 bases and J by 2 bases, 6 bases remained unmatched. The CDR3 is made up of 15 amino acids. CDR3 sequence reads: CSVDGLAGGPYEQYF. As DNA, the CDR3 is TGCAGCGTTGACGGCCTAGCGGGAGGTCCCTACGAGCAGTACTTC.

This chain links TRBV11-3 with TRBJ2-7; 9 nucleotides agree with TRBD2. Germline CDR1 and CDR2: SGHNT and YENEEA. The ends lost 6 bases at V and 6 bases at J; junction bases unmatched: 6. The CDR3 is 13 amino acids. CDR3 sequence reads: CASSQSGRREQYF. The CDR3 DNA follows: TGTGCCAGCAGTCAAAGCGGGAGGCGCGAGCAGTACTTC.

CDR3 nucleotides: TGTGCCAGCAGCTTGGAGGGTGGGGCCCGGGGGCCCCAGCATTTT. It is translated as CASSLEGGARGPQHF. The chain recombines TRBV5-6 with TRBJ1-5; TRBD1 is a possible D gene (5 bases). The CDR3 runs to 15 residues. V dropped 0 bases and J dropped 9 bases, with 16 bases sitting between them. Germline CDR1 and CDR2: SGHDT and YYEEEE. Together with reference TRBV5-6 and TRBJ1-5, the CDR3 gives the full variable domain: DAGVTQSPTHLIKTRGQQVTLRCSPKSGHDTVSWYQQALGQGPQFIFQYYEEEERQRGNFPDRFSGHQFPNYSSELNVNALLLGDSALYLCASSLEGGARGPQHFGDGTRLSIL.

The chain recombines TRBV4-2 with TRBJ2-1, with 7 bases lining up with TRBD2. Germline CDR1 is LGHNA and CDR2 is YNFKEQ. The ends lost 2 bases at V and 4 bases at J; junction bases unmatched: 8. This CDR3 region has 16 residues. The CDR3: CASSQRTGTTYNEQFF. The CDR3 bases are TGTGCCAGCAGCCAACGCACCGGGACTACATACAATGAGCAGTTCTTC.

V usage is TRBV9 and J usage is TRBJ2-5; D call uncertain. Germline values: CDR1 SGDLS, CDR2 YYNGEE. Trimming took off 0 bases at V and 5 bases at J, with 11 bases between the two ends. The CDR3 extends over 14 amino acids. CDR3 coding DNA: TGTGCCAGCAGCGTAGGACAATCAGCCGAGACCCAGTACTTC. This gives the protein CASSVGQSAETQYF.

The rearrangement joins TRBV2 to TRBJ2-4; D not certain. V lost 11 bases to trimming and J lost 8 bases, with 25 bases between them. Looked up from germline, CDR1 is SNHLY and CDR2 is FYNNEI. The CDR3 covers 15 residues. The CDR3 sequence: CASAGSGPFGYIQYF. The CDR3, as DNA: TGTGCCTCAGCAGGTTCGGGCCCTTTTGGGTACATTCAGTACTTC.

The chain links TRBV11-2 to TRBJ2-1; TRBD1 matches at 9 bases. Germline assignment: CDR1 SGHAT and CDR2 FQNNGV. Losses at the gene ends were 5 bases for V and 4 bases for J; bases not matched to a gene: 6. This CDR3 has 15 residues. CDR3 region: CASSLDRGPYNEQFF. The CDR3 DNA sequence: TGTGCCAGCAGCCTGGACAGGGGCCCTTACAATGAGCAGTTCTTC.

The chain recombines TRBV6-2 or TRBV6-3 with TRBJ2-1; 7 bases line up with TRBD1. J was trimmed by 2 bases and V by 6 bases; bases with no gene match: 7. Germline loops: CDR1 MNHEY, CDR2 SVGEGT. There are 15 residues in the CDR3. Here the CDR3 reads CASSSGTETYNEQFF. CDR3 coding DNA: TGTGCCAGCAGCTCCGGGACAGAGACCTACAATGAGCAGTTCTTC.

CDR3 in amino acids: CASSPGAGTQYF. The CDR3 DNA follows: TGTGCCAGCAGTCCAGGGGCGGGAACCCAGTACTTC. The V gene is TRBV28, the J gene TRBJ2-5, with D tentatively TRBD1 or TRBD2 (6 bases each). The CDR3 loop spans 12 amino acids. Germline lookup yields CDR1 MDHEN and CDR2 SYDVKM. V shed 5 bases and J shed 8 bases, with 12 bases lying between them.

The gene calls are TRBV9 and TRBJ2-3; 10 bases map to TRBD1. The CDR3 sequence is 17 residues long. Germline V gene data show CDR1 as SGDLS and CDR2 as YYNGEE. After removal of 4 bases from V and 4 bases from J, the junction contained 12 bases not matched to a gene. CDR3 DNA: TGTGCCAGCAGCCGTACCGCGCTCGGACAGGGGGCAGATACGCAGTATTTT. Protein product: CASSRTALGQGADTQYF.

This sequence joins TRBV19 and TRBJ1-6; D is undetermined. The CDR3 loop spans 14 amino acids. Germline values: CDR1 LNHDA, CDR2 SQIVND (reference sequence). V was clipped by 3 bases and J by 6 bases, with 9 bases between them. The CDR3 is CASSIGRLNSPLHF. In nucleotides, the CDR3 is TGTGCCAGTAGTATCGGGCGGCTTAATTCACCCCTCCACTTT.

The chain uses TRBV5-4 and TRBJ2-7, with 11 bases matching TRBD1. Germline V gives CDR1 SGHNT, CDR2 YYREEE (reference sequence). V shed 4 bases and J 6 bases; nucleotides not matched to a gene: 6. The CDR3 spans 14 residues. Here the CDR3 reads CASSAWTGGGEQYF. The CDR3 DNA reads TGTGCCAGCAGCGCCTGGACAGGGGGCGGCGAGCAGTACTTC.

The CDR3 nucleotides read TGTGCCAGTAGTATCGTGGACAGTCTGTATGGCAATCAGCCCCAGCATTTT. It specifies CASSIVDSLYGNQPQHF. The chain combines TRBV19 with TRBJ1-5; D is perhaps TRBD1 (6 bases). This CDR3 has 17 amino acids. The V gene lost 3 bases and the J gene lost 2 bases, with 17 bases spanning the gap. Per the germline V gene, CDR1 is LNHDA and CDR2 is SQIVND (reference sequence).

The rearrangement uses TRBV6-6 and TRBJ2-7; TRBD2 matches at 9 bases. After removal of 6 bases from V and 0 bases from J, the junction contained 21 bases not matched to a gene. Germline CDR1 MNHNY, CDR2 SVGAGI (reference sequence). The CDR3 is 20 residues long. The DNA for the CDR3 is TGTGCCAGCAGCCCACTTTGGCCGTCTAGCGGGGTGATGAGCTCCTACGAGCAGTACTTC. This translates into CASSPLWPSSGVMSSYEQYF.

V is TRBV4-1 and J is TRBJ1-4; TRBD1 matches at 7 bases. Looked up from germline, CDR1 is MGHRA and CDR2 is YSYEKL. The J segment lost 8 bases and the V segment lost 4 bases, leaving 7 bases of the junction unmatched. The length of the CDR3 is 14 residues. DNA for the CDR3: TGCGCCAGCAGCCCCGCGGACAGGCGGGAAAAACTGTTTTTT. Residues: CASSPADRREKLFF.